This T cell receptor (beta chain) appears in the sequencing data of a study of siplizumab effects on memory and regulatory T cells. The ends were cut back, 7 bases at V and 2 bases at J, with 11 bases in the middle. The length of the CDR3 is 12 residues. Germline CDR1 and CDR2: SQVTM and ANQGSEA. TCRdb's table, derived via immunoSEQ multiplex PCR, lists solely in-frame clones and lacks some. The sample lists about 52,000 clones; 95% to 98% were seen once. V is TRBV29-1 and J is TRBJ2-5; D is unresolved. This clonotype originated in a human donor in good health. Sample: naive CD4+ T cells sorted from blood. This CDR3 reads CSGRLVQETQYF. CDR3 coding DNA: TGCAGCGGGCGTCTGGTACAAGAGACCCAGTACTTC.